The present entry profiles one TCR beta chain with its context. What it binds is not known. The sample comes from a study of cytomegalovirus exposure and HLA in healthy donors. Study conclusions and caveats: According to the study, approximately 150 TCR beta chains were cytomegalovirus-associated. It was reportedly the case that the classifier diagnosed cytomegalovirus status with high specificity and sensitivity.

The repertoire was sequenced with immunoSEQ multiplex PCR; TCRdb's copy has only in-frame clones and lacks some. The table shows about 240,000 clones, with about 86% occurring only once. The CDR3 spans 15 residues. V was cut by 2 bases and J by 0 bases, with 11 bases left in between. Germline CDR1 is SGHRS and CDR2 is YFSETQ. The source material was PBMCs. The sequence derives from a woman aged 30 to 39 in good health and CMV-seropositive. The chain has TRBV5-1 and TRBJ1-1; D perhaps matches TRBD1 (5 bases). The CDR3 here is CASSFIGGVNTEAFF. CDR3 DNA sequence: TGCGCCAGCAGCTTTATCGGGGGAGTGAACACTGAAGCTTTCTTT.